The clone carrying this T cell receptor beta chain was found a few times. Its antigen is not known. Sequencing was performed with immunoSEQ multiplex PCR; in TCRdb, only in-frame clones are kept and a portion is missing. The repertoire consists of about 59,000 clones, with about 85% occurring once and the leading ten covering approximately 3.6%. Patients had blood sampled at baseline and again on cycle 4 day 1 and cycle 7 day 1. Looked up from germline, CDR1 is DFQATT and CDR2 is SNEGSKA (reference sequence). This CDR3 has 11 amino acids. V was clipped by 7 bases and J by 9 bases, with 13 bases between them. This sample was taken from a study of OX40 agonist ivuxolimab in advanced cancers. Study conclusions and caveats: What antigens the expanded peripheral T cells recognized was never established. At 0.1 to 3.0 mg/kg and by week 6, clonal expansion occurred in CD4+ and CD8+ blood T cells. Some of the lowest clonal expansion was seen in partial responders at 0.1-3.0 mg/kg.

This chain connects TRBV20-1 to TRBJ2-1; weak D call: TRBD1 (6 bases). The source of this sequence is an adult with an advanced solid tumor such as melanoma, head and neck, liver or kidney cancer. Source: CD4+ or CD8+ T cells sorted from blood, taken in a trial of the OX40 agonist ivuxolimab. The CDR3 sequence: CSGPQGTEQFF. The CDR3 DNA sequence: TGCAGTGGACCCCAGGGGACTGAGCAGTTCTTC.